This T cell receptor (beta chain) was found in a study of blood T cell repertoires in COVID-19. About the study: There were acute and convalescent COVID-19 samples, and they came from the United States, Italy and Spain.

CDR3 length: 14 residues. The V end lost 6 bases, the J end lost 0 bases, and 11 bases lay between the germline ends. The germline V gene encodes CDR1 MDHEN and CDR2 SYDVKM. Libraries were prepared by immunoSEQ multiplex PCR; TCRdb keeps only in-frame clonotypes and omits some of them. The sample shows about 190,000 clones, around 83% of them seen only once. What was sequenced was peripheral blood. The chain is built from TRBV28 and TRBJ1-2; a possible D gene is TRBD1 (5 bases). This clonotype was sampled from a man aged 50-59 years with active or convalescent COVID-19. The CDR3 spells CASSLGVANYGYTF. The CDR3 DNA is TGTGCCAGCAGCCTAGGGGTAGCTAACTATGGCTACACCTTC.